The rows below give T cell receptor beta chains drawn from one sample of a study of shared clonotypes between healthy human individuals. Using immunoSEQ multiplex PCR, the repertoire was profiled, and TCRdb retains in-frame clones only, with some absent. Of around 1 million clones listed, over 60% are singletons. The sample was memory CD4+ T cells sorted from blood. All receptors derive from a man between 18 and 35 years old in good health. The CDR3 runs from the conserved cysteine through the conserved F or W. The D gene is left open where the match is weak. Some rows have no size entry. The others give once, few or many, or a class for an expanded clone.

J	V	D	size	DNA	CDR3
TRBJ1-4	TRBV5-1	.	.	TGCGCCAGCAGCTTGGTAGGGGGGTTTAATGAAAAACTGTTTTTT	CASSLVGGFNEKLFF
TRBJ2-7	TRBV7-2	.	.	TGTGCCAGCAGCTTAGGAGGGTTCGACGAGCAGTACTTC	CASSLGGFDEQYF
TRBJ2-5	TRBV2	TRBD2	.	TGTGCCAGCAGTGAGGCTAGCGGGGTCGAGACCCAGTACTTC	CASSEASGVETQYF
TRBJ2-3	TRBV2	.	few	TGTGCCAGCAGCGAGGGGCTCTCCACAGATACGCAGTATTTT	CASSEGLSTDTQYF
TRBJ1-4	TRBV6-1	.	.	TGTGCCAGCAGTGAAGCAGGTGCTGTGGGGAATGAAAAACTGTTTTTT	CASSEAGAVGNEKLFF
TRBJ2-3	TRBV5-4	TRBD2	once	TGTGCCAGCAGCCATATAGCGGGCTGGTCCACAGATACGCAGTATTTT	CASSHIAGWSTDTQYF
TRBJ2-2	TRBV11-2	TRBD2	.	TGTGCCAGCAGCCGAATTGGACTAGCGAGGACCGGGGAGCTGTTTTTT	CASSRIGLARTGELFF
TRBJ1-1	TRBV5-4	.	.	TGTGCCAGCAGCTTGGTTGGCGGCCAGAACACTGAAGCTTTCTTT	CASSLVGGQNTEAFF
TRBJ2-7	TRBV27	.	.	TGTGCCAGCAGTTTATCCTTTCTGGGGGCCGAGCAGTACTTC	CASSLSFLGAEQYF
TRBJ2-6	TRBV12-5	.	.	TGTGCTAGTGGTCCCGGGGACGGGGCCAACGTCCTGACTTTC	CASGPGDGANVLTF
TRBJ1-3	TRBV6-6	.	.	TGTGCCAGCCTTTTGGTCGGGTCAGGAAACACCATATATTTT	CASLLVGSGNTIYF
TRBJ1-2	TRBV21-1	.	once	TGTGCCAGCAGCATGGGGCGTAACTATGGCTACACCTTC	CASSMGRNYGYTF
TRBJ1-4	TRBV2	.	few	TGTGCCAGCAGGGGGGAACAGGCAACTAATGAAAAACTGTTTTTT	CASRGEQATNEKLFF
TRBJ2-1	TRBV20-1	.	.	TGCAGTGCTAGAAGTCTAGCGCTCCTCTTCTTC	CSARSLALLFF
TRBJ1-1	TRBV11-2	.	few	TGTGCCAGCAGCTTAGATGGCGGTGAAGCTTTCTTT	CASSLDGGEAFF
TRBJ2-5	TRBV12-5	TRBD2	.	TGTGCTAGTGGTCTAGGACTAGCGGGAGCTGAGACCCAGTACTTC	CASGLGLAGAETQYF
TRBJ1-2	TRBV27	.	.	TGTGCCAGCAGCCCTACCTGGGCGACAGTGGGGGCAGGCTATGGCTACACCTTC	CASSPTWATVGAGYGYTF
TRBJ2-5	TRBV15	TRBD1	many	TGTGCCACCAGCAGCCCGGGACAGGGCCACCAAGAGACCCAGTACTTC	CATSSPGQGHQETQYF
TRBJ1-1	TRBV29-1	TRBD1	few	TGCAGCGTTGATCCCGGGACAGGGACTGAAGCTTTCTTT	CSVDPGTGTEAFF
TRBJ2-2	TRBV19	.	.	TGTGCCAGTAGCTCGTCTCCGCTCTCCTCGAACACCGGGGAGCTGTTTTTT	CASSSSPLSSNTGELFF
TRBJ1-4	TRBV9	TRBD1	once	TGTGCCAGCAGCGACCAGGGGGCGAATGAAAAACTGTTTTTT	CASSDQGANEKLFF
TRBJ2-2	TRBV29-1	.	.	TGCAGCGTTGGGAATCGTTGGGGCGGGGAGCTGTTTTTT	CSVGNRWGGELFF
TRBJ2-3	TRBV29-1	.	.	TGCAGCGTTGAAATCAGGGGCGTGGATACGCAGTATTTT	CSVEIRGVDTQYF
TRBJ2-7	TRBV5-5	TRBD2	.	TGTGCCAGCAGCTTGACTCTCCTAGCGGGAGAGTTCGAGCAGTACTTC	CASSLTLLAGEFEQYF
TRBJ2-4	TRBV2	.	.	TGTGCCAGCGGGGGAGACGTGGGAATAGCCAAAAACATTCAGTACTTC	CASGGDVGIAKNIQYF
TRBJ1-1	TRBV5-1	.	.	TGCGCCAGCAGCTCCGGGACAACCCCTGAAGCTTTCTTT	CASSSGTTPEAFF
TRBJ2-1	TRBV7-8	.	few	TGTGCCAGCAGCAAAGACAGGTTTTGGAGTGAGCAGTTCTTC	CASSKDRFWSEQFF
TRBJ2-1	TRBV18	TRBD2	.	TGTGCCAGCTCACCAGCTAGACTAGCGGGAGCCCACAATGAGCAGTTCTTC	CASSPARLAGAHNEQFF
TRBJ1-5	TRBV19	.	.	TGTGCCAGTAGTATCGGTCAGGGGTATCAGCCCCAGCATTTT	CASSIGQGYQPQHF
TRBJ2-7	TRBV21-1	.	.	TGTGCCAGTCCCCTGGGCCGAAACTCCTACGAGCAGTACTTC	CASPLGRNSYEQYF
TRBJ2-7	TRBV7-8	.	.	TGTGCCAGCATCAGAGCGAGCGGCTACGAGCAGTACTTC	CASIRASGYEQYF
TRBJ2-2	TRBV6-5	.	.	TGTGCCAGCAGATGGACCGGGGAGCTGTTTTTT	CASRWTGELFF
TRBJ2-7	TRBV25-1	TRBD1	.	TGTGCCAGCAATAAAGGGACAGGAGACTACGAGCAGTACTTC	CASNKGTGDYEQYF
TRBJ2-7	TRBV7-2	.	.	TGTGCCAGCAGCCTGGACCACCTCTACGAGCAGTACTTC	CASSLDHLYEQYF
TRBJ1-2	TRBV19	.	.	TGTGCCAGTAGTTACGAACAGAGCCAGCCTTATGGCTACACCTTC	CASSYEQSQPYGYTF
TRBJ1-1	TRBV30	.	.	TGTGCCTGGAGTGGGGACCGTGACACTGAAGCTTTCTTT	CAWSGDRDTEAFF
TRBJ2-2	TRBV4-3	.	.	TGCGCCAGCAGCACCGGCCCTCCGAACACCGGGGAGCTGTTTTTT	CASSTGPPNTGELFF
TRBJ2-2	TRBV5-1	.	.	TGCGCCAGCAGCCTAAGTGCTGACCGGGGGACCGGGGAGCTGTTTTTT	CASSLSADRGTGELFF
TRBJ1-2	TRBV5-8	.	.	TGTGCCAGCACCGGGGGTAGGGGCTTGAACTATGGCTACACCTTC	CASTGGRGLNYGYTF
TRBJ2-4	TRBV7-3	TRBD1	.	TGTGCCAGCAGCGTTGCCGGGACAGGGTTAAACATTCAGTACTTC	CASSVAGTGLNIQYF
TRBJ2-7	TRBV7-8	.	.	TGTGCCAGCAGCTTGCGTCCGGGGGCCGAGCAGTACTTC	CASSLRPGAEQYF
TRBJ1-5	TRBV9	TRBD1	once	TGTGCCAGCAGCGACTCGACAGGGAATCAGCCCCAGCATTTT	CASSDSTGNQPQHF
TRBJ2-3	TRBV5-1	.	.	TGCGCCAGCCTCCGCACAGGGTATCCAGATACGCAGTATTTT	CASLRTGYPDTQYF
TRBJ2-6	TRBV27	TRBD1	once	TGTGCCAGCAGGCGGGACAGGGGTTCTGGGGCCAACGTCCTGACTTTC	CASRRDRGSGANVLTF
TRBJ1-6	TRBV2	TRBD1	.	TGTGCCAGCAGTGAAAGGCAGGGGGCGGCTAATTCACCCCTCCACTTT	CASSERQGAANSPLHF
TRBJ2-7	TRBV12-2	.	few	TGTGCAAGTCGCTCATATTTCCGACTTTGCGAGCAGTACTTC	CASRSYFRLCEQYF
TRBJ2-3	TRBV7-7	TRBD1	.	TGTGCTAGCAGCTTAGGAGCAGGGGGCGTGGGAGATACGCAGTATTTT	CASSLGAGGVGDTQYF
TRBJ2-7	TRBV7-9	TRBD1	.	TGTGCCAGCACCCCGGGACAGGGGATGTACGAGCAGTACTTC	CASTPGQGMYEQYF